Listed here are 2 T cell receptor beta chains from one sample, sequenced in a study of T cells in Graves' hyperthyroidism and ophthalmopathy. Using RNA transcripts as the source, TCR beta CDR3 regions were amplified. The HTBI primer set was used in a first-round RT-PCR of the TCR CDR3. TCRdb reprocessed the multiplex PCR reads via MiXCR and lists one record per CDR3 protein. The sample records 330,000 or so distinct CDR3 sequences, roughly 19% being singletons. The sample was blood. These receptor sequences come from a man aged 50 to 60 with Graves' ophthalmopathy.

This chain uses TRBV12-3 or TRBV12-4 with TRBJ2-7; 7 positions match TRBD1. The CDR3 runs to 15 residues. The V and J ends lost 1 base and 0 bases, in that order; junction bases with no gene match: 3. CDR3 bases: TGTGCCAGCAGTTTAGGGGACAGATTCTCCTACGAGCAGTACTTC. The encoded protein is CASSLGDRFSYEQYF.

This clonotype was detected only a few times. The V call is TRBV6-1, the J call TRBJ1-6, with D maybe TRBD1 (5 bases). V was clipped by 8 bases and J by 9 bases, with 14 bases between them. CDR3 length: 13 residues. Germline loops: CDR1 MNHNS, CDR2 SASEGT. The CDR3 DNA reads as TGTGCCAGCCGTCCGGGACGAGGTTCACCCCTCCACTTT. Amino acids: CASRPGRGSPLHF.